The T cell receptor beta chain described here comes from a study of blood T cell repertoires in COVID-19. Measured with immunoSEQ multiplex PCR; TCRdb has only the in-frame clones, and not every one. The data contain 150,000 to 200,000 clones, roughly 90% of them singletons. Germline trimming cut 5 bases from V and 0 bases from J; bases unmatched to any gene: 9. Germline-derived CDR1 and CDR2 are MNHEY and SMNVEV (reference sequence). The CDR3 loop spans 16 amino acids. The sequenced sample consisted of peripheral blood. This receptor was identified in a man aged 50-59 years with acute or convalescent COVID-19. This chain uses TRBV27 with TRBJ1-1; 7 bases agree with TRBD1. The CDR3 region has the DNA TGTGCCAGCAGTACTCCGGCAGGGGGTGTGAACACTGAAGCTTTCTTT. It encodes CASSTPAGGVNTEAFF.